This TCR beta chain was identified during a study of Ad26.COV2.S vaccination and SARS-CoV-2 variants. The CDR3 is 13 residues long. V was trimmed by 6 bases and J by 6 bases, leaving 17 bases between them. The V gene's germline CDR1 is SQVTM and CDR2 ANQGSEA. Specified treatment: about 20 received Ad26.COV2.S at low or high dose, single or two shots; 5 received placebo; per-sample allocation not given. Sampling was performed 63 days after the first vaccine or placebo injection. Using immunoSEQ multiplex PCR, the repertoire was profiled, and TCRdb retains in-frame clones only, with some absent. This sample has 360,000 or so clones, with around 87% found just once.

The sequence derives from a person between 18 and 60 years old who received the Ad26.COV2.S COVID-19 vaccine or a placebo. The V and J genes are TRBV29-1 and TRBJ1-2; D gene uncertain. Here the sequenced sample was peripheral blood, taken in a trial of Ad26.COV2.S vaccine versus placebo. This chain's CDR3 is CSVPSNFGDGYTF. CDR3 in DNA: TGCAGCGTACCCTCGAACTTCGGGGATGGCTACACCTTC.